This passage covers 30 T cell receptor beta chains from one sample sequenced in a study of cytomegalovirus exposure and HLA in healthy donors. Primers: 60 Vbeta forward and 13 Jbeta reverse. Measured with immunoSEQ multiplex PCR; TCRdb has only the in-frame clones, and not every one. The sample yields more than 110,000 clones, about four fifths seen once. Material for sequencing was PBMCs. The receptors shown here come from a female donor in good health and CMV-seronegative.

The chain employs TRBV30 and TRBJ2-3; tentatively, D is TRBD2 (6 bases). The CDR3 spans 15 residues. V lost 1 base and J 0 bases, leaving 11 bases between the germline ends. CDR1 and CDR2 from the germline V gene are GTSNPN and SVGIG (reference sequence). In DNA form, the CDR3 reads TGTGCCTGGAGTGAGGGCGGGATTAGCACAGATACGCAGTATTTT. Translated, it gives CAWSEGGISTDTQYF.

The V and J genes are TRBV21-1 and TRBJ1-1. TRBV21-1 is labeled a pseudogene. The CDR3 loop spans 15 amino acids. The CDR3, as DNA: TGTGCCAGCAGCAAGGGGGGGCTCATGAACACTGAAGCTTTCTTT. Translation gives CASSKGGLMNTEAFF.

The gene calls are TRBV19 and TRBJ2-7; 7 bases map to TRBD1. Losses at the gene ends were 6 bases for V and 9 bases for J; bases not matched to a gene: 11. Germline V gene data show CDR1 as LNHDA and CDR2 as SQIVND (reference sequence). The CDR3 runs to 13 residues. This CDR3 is CASRLTGLERQYF. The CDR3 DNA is TGTGCCAGTAGACTGACAGGGCTAGAGCGGCAGTACTTC.

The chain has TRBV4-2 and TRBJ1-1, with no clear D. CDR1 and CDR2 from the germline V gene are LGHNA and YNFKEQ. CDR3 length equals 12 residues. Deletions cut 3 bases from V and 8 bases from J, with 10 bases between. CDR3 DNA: TGTGCCAGCAGCCAGCCGGGTTCCGAAGCTTTCTTT. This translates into CASSQPGSEAFF.

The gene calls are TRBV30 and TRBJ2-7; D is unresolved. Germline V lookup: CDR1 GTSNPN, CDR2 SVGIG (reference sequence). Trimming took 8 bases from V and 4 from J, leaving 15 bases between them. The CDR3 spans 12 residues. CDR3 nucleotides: TGTGCCGGGAACTTCGACGGGTACGAGCAGTACTTC. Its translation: CAGNFDGYEQYF.

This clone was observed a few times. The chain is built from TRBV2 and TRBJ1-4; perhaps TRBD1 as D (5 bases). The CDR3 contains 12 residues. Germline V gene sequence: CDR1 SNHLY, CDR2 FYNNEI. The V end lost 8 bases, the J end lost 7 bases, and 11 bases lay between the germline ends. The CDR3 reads CASGTGSEKLFF. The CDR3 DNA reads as TGTGCCAGCGGTACAGGAAGTGAAAAACTGTTTTTT.

CDR3 sequence (DNA): TGCGCCAGCAGCTTGGGAATCAGGCTAAACACTGAAGCTTTCTTT. As protein: CASSLGIRLNTEAFF. This rearrangement joins TRBV5-1 to TRBJ1-1; D not certain. Trimming shortened V by 0 bases and J by 2 bases, and 11 bases separated the two germline ends. CDR1 and CDR2 (germline): SGHRS, YFSETQ. This CDR3 region has 15 residues.

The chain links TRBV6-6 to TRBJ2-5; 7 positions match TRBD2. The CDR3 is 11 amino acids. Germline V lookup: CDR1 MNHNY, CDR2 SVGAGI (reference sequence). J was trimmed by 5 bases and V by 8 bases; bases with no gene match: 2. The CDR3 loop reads CASGLVETQYF. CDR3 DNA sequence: TGTGCCAGCGGACTAGTCGAGACCCAGTACTTC.

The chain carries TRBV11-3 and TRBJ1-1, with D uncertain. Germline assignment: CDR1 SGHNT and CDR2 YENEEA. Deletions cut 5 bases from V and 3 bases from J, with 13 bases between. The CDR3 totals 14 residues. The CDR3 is CASSPSLTDTEAFF. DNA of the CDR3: TGTGCCAGCAGCCCCTCGTTAACAGACACTGAAGCTTTCTTT. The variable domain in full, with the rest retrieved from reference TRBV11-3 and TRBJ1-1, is EAGVVQSPRYKIIEKKQPVAFWCNPISGHNTLYWYLQNLGQGPELLIRYENEEAVDDSQLPKDRFSAERLKGVDSTLKIQPAELGDSAVYLCASSPSLTDTEAFFGQGTRLTVV.

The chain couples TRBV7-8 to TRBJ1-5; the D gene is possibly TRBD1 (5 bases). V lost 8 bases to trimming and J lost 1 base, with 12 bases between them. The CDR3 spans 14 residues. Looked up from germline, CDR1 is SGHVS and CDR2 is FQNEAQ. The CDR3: CASDGRVSNQPQHF. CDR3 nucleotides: TGTGCCAGCGACGGCAGGGTAAGCAATCAGCCCCAGCATTTT.

The CDR3 is CASSPLAGREEAFF. The CDR3 DNA sequence: TGTGCCAGCAGTCCGCTCGCAGGCCGGGAAGAAGCTTTCTTT. The rearrangement links TRBV27 to TRBJ1-1; D gene uncertain. This CDR3 has 14 residues. The V end lost 5 bases, the J end lost 8 bases, and 18 bases lay between the germline ends. Germline V CDR1 and CDR2: MNHEY, SMNVEV (reference sequence).

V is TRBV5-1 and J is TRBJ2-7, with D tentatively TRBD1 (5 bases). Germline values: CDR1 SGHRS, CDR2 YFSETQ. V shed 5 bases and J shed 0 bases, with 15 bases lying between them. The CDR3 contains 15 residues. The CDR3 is CASRQRQTNSYEQYF. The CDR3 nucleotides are TGCGCCAGCAGGCAACGACAGACAAACTCCTACGAGCAGTACTTC. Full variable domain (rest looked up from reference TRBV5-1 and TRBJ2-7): KAGVTQTPRYLIKTRGQQVTLSCSPISGHRSVSWYQQTPGQGLQFLFEYFSETQRNKGNFPGRFSGRQFSNSRSEMNVSTLELGDSALYLCASRQRQTNSYEQYFGPGTRLTVT.

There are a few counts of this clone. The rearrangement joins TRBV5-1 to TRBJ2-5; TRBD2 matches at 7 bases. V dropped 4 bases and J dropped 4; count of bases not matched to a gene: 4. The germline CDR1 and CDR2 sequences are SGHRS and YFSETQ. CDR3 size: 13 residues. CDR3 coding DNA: TGCGCCAGCAGCATACTAGCGAGAGAGACCCAGTACTTC. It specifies CASSILARETQYF.

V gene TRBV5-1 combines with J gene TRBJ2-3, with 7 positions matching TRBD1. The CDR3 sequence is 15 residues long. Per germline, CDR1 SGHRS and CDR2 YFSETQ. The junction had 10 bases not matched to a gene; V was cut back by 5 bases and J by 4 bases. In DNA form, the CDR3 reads TGCGCCAGCAGTCCACAGGGGCGTATCGCAGATACGCAGTATTTT. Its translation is CASSPQGRIADTQYF.

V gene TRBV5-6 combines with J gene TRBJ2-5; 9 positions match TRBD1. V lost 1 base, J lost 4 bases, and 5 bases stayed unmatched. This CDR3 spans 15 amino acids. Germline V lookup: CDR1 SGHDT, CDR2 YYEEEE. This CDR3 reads CASSLLGQGGETQYF. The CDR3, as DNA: TGTGCCAGCAGCTTGTTGGGACAGGGAGGAGAGACCCAGTACTTC.

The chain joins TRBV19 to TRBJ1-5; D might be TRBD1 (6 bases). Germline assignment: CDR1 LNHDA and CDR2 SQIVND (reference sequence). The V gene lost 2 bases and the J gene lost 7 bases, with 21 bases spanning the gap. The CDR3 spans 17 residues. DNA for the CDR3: TGTGCCAGTAGTATATATAGGAAGCAGGGGTATACCCAGCCCCAGCATTTT. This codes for CASSIYRKQGYTQPQHF.

CDR3: CASSRQGGTEAFF. The CDR3 DNA sequence: TGTGCCAGCAGCCGACAGGGGGGGACTGAAGCTTTCTTT. This chain joins TRBV6-5 and TRBJ1-1; 9 bases map to TRBD1. The CDR3 runs to 13 residues. Trimming took 6 bases from V and 5 from J; bases not matched to a gene: 4. Germline values: CDR1 MNHEY, CDR2 SVGAGI.

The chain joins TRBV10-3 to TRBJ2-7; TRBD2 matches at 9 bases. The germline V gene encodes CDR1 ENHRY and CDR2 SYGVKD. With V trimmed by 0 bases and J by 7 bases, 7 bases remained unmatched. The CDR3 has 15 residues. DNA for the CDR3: TGTGCCATCAGTGAGTCGGGGCGGGAGGGCCGGGAGCAGTACTTC. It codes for CAISESGREGREQYF.

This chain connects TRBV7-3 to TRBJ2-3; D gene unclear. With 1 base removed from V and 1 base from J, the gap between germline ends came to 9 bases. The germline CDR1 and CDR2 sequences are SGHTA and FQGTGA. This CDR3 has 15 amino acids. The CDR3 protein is CASSLIAARTDTQYF. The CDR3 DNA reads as TGTGCCAGCAGCTTAATTGCGGCTCGCACAGATACGCAGTATTTT. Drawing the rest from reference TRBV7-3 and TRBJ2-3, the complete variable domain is GAGVSQTPSNKVTEKGKYVELRCDPISGHTALYWYRQSLGQGPEFLIYFQGTGAADDSGLPNDRFFAVRPEGSVSTLKIQRTERGDSAVYLCASSLIAARTDTQYFGPGTRLTVL.

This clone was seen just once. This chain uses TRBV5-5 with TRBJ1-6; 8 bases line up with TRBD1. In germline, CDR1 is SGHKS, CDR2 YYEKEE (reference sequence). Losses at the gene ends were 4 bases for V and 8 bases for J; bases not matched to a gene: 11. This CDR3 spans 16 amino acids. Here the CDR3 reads CASSVEGQGAHSPLHF. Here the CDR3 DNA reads TGTGCCAGCAGCGTGGAGGGGCAGGGGGCTCATTCACCCCTCCACTTT.

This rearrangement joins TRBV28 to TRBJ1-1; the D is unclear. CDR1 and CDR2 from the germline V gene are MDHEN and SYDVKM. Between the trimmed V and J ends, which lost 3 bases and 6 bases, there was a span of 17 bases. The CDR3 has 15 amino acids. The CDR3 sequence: CASSFTDSRIAEAFF. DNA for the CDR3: TGTGCCAGCAGTTTTACGGACTCTAGAATCGCTGAAGCTTTCTTT. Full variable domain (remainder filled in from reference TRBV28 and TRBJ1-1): DVKVTQSSRYLVKRTGEKVFLECVQDMDHENMFWYRQDPGLGLRLIYFSYDVKMKEKGDIPEGYSVSREKKERFSLILESASTNQTSMYLCASSFTDSRIAEAFFGQGTRLTVV.

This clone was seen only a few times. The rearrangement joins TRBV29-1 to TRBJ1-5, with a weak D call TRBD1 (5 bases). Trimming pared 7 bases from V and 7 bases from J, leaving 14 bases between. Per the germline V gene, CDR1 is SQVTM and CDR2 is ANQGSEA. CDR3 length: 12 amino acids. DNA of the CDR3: TGCAGCGGGAGCAGGGTGTACCAGCCCCAGCATTTT. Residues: CSGSRVYQPQHF.

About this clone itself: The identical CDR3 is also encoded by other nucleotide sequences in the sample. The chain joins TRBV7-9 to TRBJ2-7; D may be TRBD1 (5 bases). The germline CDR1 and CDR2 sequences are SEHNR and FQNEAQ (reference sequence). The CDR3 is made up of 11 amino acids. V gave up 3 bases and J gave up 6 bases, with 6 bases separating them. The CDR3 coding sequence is TGTGCCAGCAGCTTGGGGCGCGAGCAGTACTTC. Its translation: CASSLGREQYF.

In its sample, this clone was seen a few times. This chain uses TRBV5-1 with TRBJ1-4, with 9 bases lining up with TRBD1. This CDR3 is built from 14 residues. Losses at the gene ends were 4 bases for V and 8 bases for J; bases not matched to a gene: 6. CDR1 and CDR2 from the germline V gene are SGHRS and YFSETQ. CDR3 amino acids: CASSRDRVGEKLFF. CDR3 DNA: TGCGCCAGCAGCCGGGACAGGGTGGGAGAAAAACTGTTTTTT.

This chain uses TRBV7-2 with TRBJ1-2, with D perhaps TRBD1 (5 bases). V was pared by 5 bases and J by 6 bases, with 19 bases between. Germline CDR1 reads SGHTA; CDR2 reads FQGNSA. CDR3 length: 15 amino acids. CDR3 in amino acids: CASSRSGRYGDGYTF. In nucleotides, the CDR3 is TGTGCCAGCAGCCGCTCAGGGAGGTATGGGGATGGCTACACCTTC.

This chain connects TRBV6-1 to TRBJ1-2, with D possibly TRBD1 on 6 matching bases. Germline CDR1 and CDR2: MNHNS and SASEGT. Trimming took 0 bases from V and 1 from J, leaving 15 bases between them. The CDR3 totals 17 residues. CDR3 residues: CASSEARRQVVNYGYTF. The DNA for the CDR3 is TGTGCCAGCAGTGAAGCCCGACGACAGGTCGTTAACTATGGCTACACCTTC.

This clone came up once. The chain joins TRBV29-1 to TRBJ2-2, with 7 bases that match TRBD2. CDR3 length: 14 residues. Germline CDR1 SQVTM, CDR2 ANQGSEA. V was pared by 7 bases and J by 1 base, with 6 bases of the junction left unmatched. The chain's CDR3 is CSGTSEGNTGELFF. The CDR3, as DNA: TGCAGCGGTACTAGCGAAGGGAACACCGGGGAGCTGTTTTTT.

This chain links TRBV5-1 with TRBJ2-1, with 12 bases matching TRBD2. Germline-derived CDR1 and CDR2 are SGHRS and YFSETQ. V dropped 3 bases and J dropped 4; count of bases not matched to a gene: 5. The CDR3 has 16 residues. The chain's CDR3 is CASSSAGLAGYNEQFF. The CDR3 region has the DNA TGCGCCAGCAGCTCCGCTGGACTAGCGGGATACAATGAGCAGTTCTTC.

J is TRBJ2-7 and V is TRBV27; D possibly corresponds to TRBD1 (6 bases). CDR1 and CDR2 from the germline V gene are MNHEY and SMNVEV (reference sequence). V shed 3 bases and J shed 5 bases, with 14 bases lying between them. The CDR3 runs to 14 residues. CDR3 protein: CASSFQGRGHEQYF. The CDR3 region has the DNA TGTGCCAGCAGTTTTCAGGGCAGGGGACACGAGCAGTACTTC.

CDR3 residues: CASSARTSGGTYNEQFF. The CDR3 coding sequence is TGTGCCAGCAGCGCTCGGACTAGCGGGGGGACTTACAATGAGCAGTTCTTC. The chain combines TRBV9 with TRBJ2-1; the match to TRBD2 covers 14 bases. The V and J ends lost 3 bases and 4 bases, in that order; junction bases with no gene match: 6. Germline assignment: CDR1 SGDLS and CDR2 YYNGEE. CDR3 length equals 17 residues.